The rows below give T cell receptor beta chains drawn from one sample of a study of T cell responses to AZD1222 COVID-19 vaccine. Assay used: immunoSEQ multiplex PCR; TCRdb lists only in-frame clones, some missing. The top ten clones hold roughly 9.2% of a sample with 100,000 or so clones, 88% of them seen once. The input for sequencing was peripheral blood, taken on day 0 of AZD1222 vaccination. These receptors all come from an adult in good health. Both conserved end residues are trimmed from each CDR3. Each record gives: V gene, J gene, CDR3 protein.

>TRBV6-5|TRBJ2-4
ASSRQGANIQY
>TRBV4-1|TRBJ1-1
ASSQGGNTEAF
>TRBV5-1|TRBJ1-3
ASSFQGNAGNTIY
>TRBV27|TRBJ2-1
ASSLWSGRGNEQF
>TRBV4-2|TRBJ2-1
ASSQEDRGNEQF
>TRBV7-6|TRBJ1-6
ASSLDLGDNSPLH
>TRBV19|TRBJ2-2
ATPSRGGTGELF
>TRBV5-1|TRBJ1-3
ASSSRGQGRNTIY
>TRBV6-5|TRBJ1-3
ASSQVAGNTIY
>TRBV7-9|TRBJ2-5
ASSLRAGEKETQY
>TRBV4-1|TRBJ1-2
ASSQARVVGQDRFA
>TRBV9|TRBJ2-3
ASSPVAGGSTDTQY
>TRBV5-1|TRBJ2-3
ASSTQGDTQY
>TRBV19|TRBJ2-7
ASSIRFQAYEQY
>TRBV19|TRBJ2-2
ASSAPSGRTTGELF
>TRBV6-5|TRBJ1-1
ASSYRAGRGSTEAF
>TRBV7-9|TRBJ1-2
ASSLRGVGYT
>TRBV5-1|TRBJ2-7
ASSPWNSGSGVYEQY
>TRBV14|TRBJ1-3
ASSHRQYSGNTIY
>TRBV7-2|TRBJ1-2
ASSSELRGLNGYT
>TRBV29-1|TRBJ1-1
SVKKGLNTEAF
>TRBV7-6|TRBJ1-3
ASSLAGGAAGNTIY
>TRBV24-1|TRBJ2-3
ATSDSPHGARTGVQDTQY
>TRBV7-3|TRBJ2-1
ASSQSPGQGAREQF
>TRBV19|TRBJ1-2
ASSIGTEGYGYT
>TRBV18|TRBJ2-3
ASSPEVNSADTQY
>TRBV5-1|TRBJ2-3
ASSLDPGQSTDTQY
>TRBV6-4|TRBJ1-1
ASSVGQGETEAF
>TRBV5-4|TRBJ2-7
ASSSKDRGDYEQY
>TRBV27|TRBJ1-5
ASSLIRNQPQH
>TRBV7-2|TRBJ1-2
ASSLDGRASGYT